The 2 T cell receptor beta chains below all came from one sample that was sequenced in a study of OX40 agonist ivuxolimab in advanced cancers. Data came from immunoSEQ multiplex PCR; TCRdb stores just in-frame clones and leaves some out. The table lists some 40,000 clones, about three quarters of them singletons. The source material was CD4+ or CD8+ T cells sorted from blood, sampled in a trial of the OX40 agonist ivuxolimab. The receptor set was obtained from an adult with an advanced solid tumor such as melanoma, head and neck, liver or kidney cancer.

The chain has TRBV5-4 and TRBJ2-5, with 8 bases identical to TRBD1. The DNA matches TRBJ2-7 better at its end, which makes the J call doubtful. The CDR3 sequence is 15 residues long. CDR1 SGHNT and CDR2 YYREEE come from the germline V gene (reference sequence). CDR3 amino acids: CASSPTIGQGYEQYF. The CDR3 DNA reads as TGTGCCAGCAGCCCTACCATCGGACAGGGATACGAGCAGTACTTC.

The gene calls are TRBV6-5 and TRBJ2-5; perhaps D is TRBD1 or TRBD2 (7 bases each). The ends were cut back, 10 bases at V and 11 bases at J, with 23 bases in the middle. Germline loops: CDR1 MNHEY, CDR2 SVGAGI. CDR3 length equals 13 residues. DNA for the CDR3: TGTGCCACAGCAGGGGGGGGACAACGCGCGCAGTACTTC. Translation: CATAGGGQRAQYF.